This entry lists 21 T cell receptor beta chains sequenced from one sample in a study of shared clonotypes between healthy human individuals. Clones were read by immunoSEQ multiplex PCR, and TCRdb kept only the in-frame ones, dropping some. The data show about 490,000 clones, with around three quarters seen just once and approximately 12% held by the top ten. The sample was PBMCs. Every receptor here comes from a woman aged 40 to 55 in good health. Some clones in this sample may be carry-over from other donors' samples.

The chain couples TRBV28 to TRBJ1-1; possibly TRBD1 for D (6 bases). Between the trimmed V and J ends, which lost 5 bases and 2 bases, there was a span of 15 bases. This CDR3 comprises 15 residues. The germline V gene has CDR1 MDHEN and CDR2 SYDVKM. The CDR3 DNA sequence: TGTGCCAGCAGTGGGTCGACAGGACTTAACACTGAAGCTTTCTTT. Translated: CASSGSTGLNTEAFF.

V and J are TRBV10-3 and TRBJ1-5; 10 nucleotides agree with TRBD1. With 4 bases clipped from V and 2 bases from J, the junction kept 8 bases outside the gene matches. The CDR3 totals 17 residues. CDR1 and CDR2 (germline): ENHRY, SYGVKD. CDR3 nucleotides: TGTGCCATCAGTGCAAAAAGGGACAGGGGTGGCAATCAGCCCCAGCATTTT. Its protein is CAISAKRDRGGNQPQHF.

A single count supports this clone. The chain employs TRBV29-1 and TRBJ2-7, with D tentatively TRBD1 or TRBD2 (5 bases each). V shed 6 bases and J shed 5 bases, with 17 bases lying between them. The germline V gene encodes CDR1 SQVTM and CDR2 ANQGSEA. The CDR3 is made up of 13 amino acids. The CDR3 DNA reads as TGCAGCGTAGAGGGGCAGGAGGTCGACGAGCAGTACTTC. Its translation: CSVEGQEVDEQYF.

The genes are TRBV5-4 and TRBJ2-3; D may correspond to TRBD1 or TRBD2 (6 bases each). Per the germline V gene, CDR1 is SGHNT and CDR2 is YYREEE (reference sequence). The length of the CDR3 is 16 residues. With 4 bases removed from V and 2 bases from J, the gap between germline ends came to 17 bases. CDR3 sequence (DNA): TGTGCCAGCAGCGGAGGGGGAGGATGGAACACAGATACGCAGTATTTT. This gives the protein CASSGGGGWNTDTQYF.

The V gene is TRBV5-1, the J gene TRBJ2-5, with TRBD2 matching over 7 bases. Germline V gene lookup returns CDR1 SGHRS and CDR2 YFSETQ. CDR3 size: 15 residues. J lost 3 bases, V lost 4 bases, and 9 bases had no gene match. The CDR3 reads CASSPFLAGEETQYF. The CDR3 nucleotides read TGCGCCAGCAGCCCCTTTTTGGCGGGAGAAGAGACCCAGTACTTC.

This clone has only one observation. The sample has other DNA sequences that encode this CDR3 too. The genes are TRBV30 and TRBJ1-3; no clear D. Between the trimmed V and J ends, which lost 3 bases and 4 bases, there was a span of 4 bases. This CDR3 contains 11 residues. The germline gives CDR1 GTSNPN, CDR2 SVGIG (reference sequence). CDR3 loop: CAWSVGNTIYF. The CDR3 nucleotides are TGTGCCTGGAGCGTCGGAAACACCATATATTTT.

The gene calls are TRBV6-9 and TRBJ2-5; either TRBD1 or TRBD2 may supply D (6 bases each). The closer fit of TRBJ2-7 to the DNA end suggests the J call may be wrong. Germline V CDR1 and CDR2: MNHGY, SVAAGI. The CDR3 has 14 residues. The CDR3 coding sequence is TGTGCCAGCAGTTGGGGGGCATTTCTTTACGAGCAGTACTTC. Protein: CASSWGAFLYEQYF.

The CDR3 region is CASSLGGTNTEAFF. The CDR3 nucleotides read TGTGCCAGCAGCTTAGGAGGGACGAACACTGAAGCTTTCTTT. The chain uses TRBV11-3 and TRBJ1-1; D possibly corresponds to TRBD1 (5 bases). Trimming shortened V by 1 base and J by 1 base, and 7 bases separated the two germline ends. The CDR3 has 14 residues. CDR1 and CDR2 (germline): SGHNT, YENEEA.

The CDR3 bases are TGTGCCAGCAGCCAAAGACAGGGGAACACTGAAGCTTTCTTT. Protein product: CASSQRQGNTEAFF. This chain uses TRBV4-2 with TRBJ1-1; 7 bases line up with TRBD1. Germline V gene sequence: CDR1 LGHNA, CDR2 YNFKEQ. This CDR3 is 14 amino acids long. Unmatched junction bases numbered 1, after V lost 2 bases and J lost 1 base.

This rearrangement joins TRBV6-6 to TRBJ2-1, with TRBD2 matching 14 bases. The V and J ends lost 6 bases and 6 bases, in that order; junction bases with no gene match: 4. CDR3 length: 15 residues. Per the germline V gene, CDR1 is MNHNY and CDR2 is SVGAGI (reference sequence). The DNA for the CDR3 is TGTGCCAGCAGGCTGACTAGCGGGAGGGCCAATGAGCAGTTCTTC. The encoded protein is CASRLTSGRANEQFF.

This sequence joins TRBV14 and TRBJ1-1, with D unresolved. Germline CDR1 is SGHDN and CDR2 is FVKESK. V was shortened by 4 bases and J by 1 base, with 10 bases between the two germline ends. CDR3 length: 14 amino acids. The CDR3 is CASSPAISNTEAFF. The CDR3 nucleotides are TGTGCCAGCAGCCCCGCCATCTCGAACACTGAAGCTTTCTTT.

The V gene is TRBV6-1, the J gene TRBJ1-3; TRBD1 agrees at 9 bases. Trimming removed 4 bases from V and 0 bases from J; junction bases left unmatched: 4. From germline, CDR1 is MNHNS and CDR2 SASEGT. The CDR3 is 16 residues long. CDR3 sequence reads: CASSVWTGDSGNTIYF. CDR3 DNA: TGTGCCAGCAGTGTTTGGACAGGGGACTCTGGAAACACCATATATTTT.

The rearrangement uses TRBV5-8 and TRBJ2-2, with 10 bases aligning to TRBD2. The CDR3 is made up of 17 amino acids. CDR1 and CDR2 from the germline V gene are SGHTS and YDEGEE. V shed 6 bases and J 6 bases; nucleotides not matched to a gene: 14. The CDR3 here is CASNPSGASGSAGELFF. CDR3 nucleotides: TGTGCCAGCAACCCCAGTGGGGCTAGCGGGAGCGCCGGGGAGCTGTTTTTT.

This chain uses TRBV7-8 with TRBJ2-3; TRBD2 agrees at 10 bases. The germline CDR1 and CDR2 sequences are SGHVS and FQNEAQ. J gave up 5 bases and V 4 bases, and 9 bases lay outside the gene matches. The CDR3 is made up of 16 amino acids. The CDR3 DNA reads TGTGCCAGCAGCTGGAGGACTAGCGGAGCAGGAGATACGCAGTATTTT. The encoded protein is CASSWRTSGAGDTQYF. Drawing the rest from reference TRBV7-8 and TRBJ2-3, the complete variable domain is GAGVSQSPRYKVAKRGQDVALRCDPISGHVSLFWYQQALGQGPEFLTYFQNEAQLDKSGLPSDRFFAERPEGSVSTLKIQRTQQEDSAVYLCASSWRTSGAGDTQYFGPGTRLTVL.

This clone was picked up a small number of times. The J gene is TRBJ2-7, the V gene TRBV28; D is uncertain. Trimming pared 7 bases from V and 1 base from J, leaving 14 bases between. The CDR3 runs 14 residues. CDR1 is MDHEN and CDR2 is SYDVKM in the germline V gene. The DNA for the CDR3 is TGTGCCAGCACCGGCGCAAGTGGGTCCTACGAGCAGTACTTC. Its protein product is CASTGASGSYEQYF.

V is TRBV27 and J is TRBJ1-5; D not resolved. Per the germline V gene, CDR1 is MNHEY and CDR2 is SMNVEV (reference sequence). There are 12 residues in the CDR3. Trimming stripped 6 bases from V and 10 bases from J, with 13 bases between. CDR3 DNA: TGTGCCAGCAGCTACCGGGGAGAACCCCAGCATTTT. Residues: CASSYRGEPQHF.

The chain uses TRBV4-3 and TRBJ1-3; D is uncertain. V lost 4 bases and J lost 4, with 8 bases in between. CDR1 is LGHNA, CDR2 YSLEER, per germline. The CDR3 contains 13 residues. The CDR3 is CASSPRVGNTIYF. CDR3 DNA: TGCGCCAGCAGCCCGCGGGTCGGAAACACCATATATTTT.

J is TRBJ1-2 and V is TRBV5-6; D is unclear. The ends were cut back, 4 bases at V and 1 base at J, with 11 bases in the middle. The CDR3 sequence is 14 residues long. The germline V gene encodes CDR1 SGHDT and CDR2 YYEEEE. CDR3 protein: CASSGGRDNYGYTF. CDR3 DNA sequence: TGTGCCAGCAGCGGAGGACGGGATAACTATGGCTACACCTTC.

Regarding this clone: A far larger clone is off by one base, so a read error is likely. The chain combines TRBV2 with TRBJ1-5; D is undetermined. Germline CDR1 is SNHLY and CDR2 is FYNNEI. The length of the CDR3 is 13 residues. CDR3 loop: CTSSDISNQPQHF. The CDR3 DNA follows: TGTACCAGCAGTGACATTAGCAATCAGCCCCAGCATTTT.

V gene TRBV4-1 combines with J gene TRBJ1-2; D may be TRBD1 (5 bases). Per the germline V gene, CDR1 is MGHRA and CDR2 is YSYEKL. V lost 0 bases, J lost 7 bases, and 18 bases lay in between. The CDR3 is 16 amino acids. CDR3 sequence: CASSQDGAKRRGGYTF. Here the CDR3 DNA reads TGCGCCAGCAGCCAAGACGGGGCTAAACGCCGGGGTGGCTACACCTTC.

The rearrangement uses TRBV7-9 and TRBJ2-1; D gene uncertain. Trimming shortened V by 1 base and J by 2 bases, and 15 bases separated the two germline ends. This CDR3 has 17 amino acids. Germline CDR1 reads SEHNR; CDR2 reads FQNEAQ (reference sequence). The CDR3 DNA sequence: TGTGCCAGCAGCTTAGAAGGAAGTATGGAGACCTACAATGAGCAGTTCTTC. This gives the protein CASSLEGSMETYNEQFF.